This entry concerns a single TCR beta chain. The data were produced by immunoSEQ multiplex PCR, yet TCRdb's version contains in-frame clones alone and is incomplete. In the table there are around 100,000 clones, around 90% of which are singletons. This sample was taken from a study of control samples from healthy donors and cancer patients. Germline V gene sequence: CDR1 MNHEY, CDR2 SVGAGI. V was clipped by 7 bases and J by 4 bases, with 16 bases between them. CDR3 size: 14 residues. The TCR was taken from a human donor in good health. The donor label of this sample is uncertain. The specimen sequenced was blood. The gene calls are TRBV6-5 and TRBJ1-2, with TRBD1 as a possible D gene (5 bases). This CDR3 is CASKNHRPGYGYTF. The CDR3 DNA is TGTGCCAGCAAAAATCACAGGCCAGGCTATGGCTACACCTTC.